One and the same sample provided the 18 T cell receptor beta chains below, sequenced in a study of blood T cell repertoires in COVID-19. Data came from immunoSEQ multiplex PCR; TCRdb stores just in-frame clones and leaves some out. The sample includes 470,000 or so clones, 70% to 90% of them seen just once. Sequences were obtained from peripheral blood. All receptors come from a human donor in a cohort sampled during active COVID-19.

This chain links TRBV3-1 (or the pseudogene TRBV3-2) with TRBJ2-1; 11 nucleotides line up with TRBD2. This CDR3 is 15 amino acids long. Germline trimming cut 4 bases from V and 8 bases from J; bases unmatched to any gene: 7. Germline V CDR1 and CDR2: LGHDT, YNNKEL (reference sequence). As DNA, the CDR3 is TGTGCCAGCAGCCTTTCTAGCGGGAGGATGGATGAGCAGTTCTTC. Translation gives CASSLSSGRMDEQFF.

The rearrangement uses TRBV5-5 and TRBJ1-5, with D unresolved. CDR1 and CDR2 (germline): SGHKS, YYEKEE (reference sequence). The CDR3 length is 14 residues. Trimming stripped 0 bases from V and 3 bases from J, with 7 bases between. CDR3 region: CASSLDNDNQPQHF. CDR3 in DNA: TGTGCCAGCAGCTTGGACAACGACAATCAGCCCCAGCATTTT.

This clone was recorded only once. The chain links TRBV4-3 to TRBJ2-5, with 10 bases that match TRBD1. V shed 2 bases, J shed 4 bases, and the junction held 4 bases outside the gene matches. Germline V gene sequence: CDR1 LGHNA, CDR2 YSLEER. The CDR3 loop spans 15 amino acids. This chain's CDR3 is CASSQFGQGGETQYF. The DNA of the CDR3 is TGCGCCAGCAGCCAATTCGGACAGGGGGGAGAGACCCAGTACTTC.

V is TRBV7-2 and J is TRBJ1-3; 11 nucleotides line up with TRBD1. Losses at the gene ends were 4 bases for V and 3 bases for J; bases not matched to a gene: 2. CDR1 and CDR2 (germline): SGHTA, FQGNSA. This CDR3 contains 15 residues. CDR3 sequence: CASSWDRGDGNTIYF. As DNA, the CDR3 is TGTGCCAGCAGCTGGGACAGGGGGGATGGAAACACCATATATTTT. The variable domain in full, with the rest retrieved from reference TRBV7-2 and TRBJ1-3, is GAGVSQSPSNKVTEKGKDVELRCDPISGHTALYWYRQSLGQGLEFLIYFQGNSAPDKSGLPSDRFSAERTGGSVSTLTIQRTQQEDSAVYLCASSWDRGDGNTIYFGEGSWLTVV.

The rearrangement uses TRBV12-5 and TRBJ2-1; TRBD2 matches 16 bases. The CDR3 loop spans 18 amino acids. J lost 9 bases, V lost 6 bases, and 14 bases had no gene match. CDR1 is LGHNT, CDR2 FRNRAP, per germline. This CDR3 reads CASGKGTSGRVGAGEQFF. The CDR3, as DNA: TGTGCTAGTGGAAAGGGGACTAGCGGGAGGGTTGGTGCTGGTGAGCAGTTCTTC.

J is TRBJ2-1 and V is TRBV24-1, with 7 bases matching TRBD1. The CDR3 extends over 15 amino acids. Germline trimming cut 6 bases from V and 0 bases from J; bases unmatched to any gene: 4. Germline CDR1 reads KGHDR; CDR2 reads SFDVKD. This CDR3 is CATSTGTASYNEQFF. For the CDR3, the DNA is TGTGCCACCAGTACCGGGACAGCCTCCTACAATGAGCAGTTCTTC.

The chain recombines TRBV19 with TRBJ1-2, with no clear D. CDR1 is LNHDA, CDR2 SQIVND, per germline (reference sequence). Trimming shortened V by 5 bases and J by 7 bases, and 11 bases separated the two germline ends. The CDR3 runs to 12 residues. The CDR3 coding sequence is TGTGCCAGTAGTGGGCCCGCGCGTGGCTACACCTTC. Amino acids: CASSGPARGYTF.

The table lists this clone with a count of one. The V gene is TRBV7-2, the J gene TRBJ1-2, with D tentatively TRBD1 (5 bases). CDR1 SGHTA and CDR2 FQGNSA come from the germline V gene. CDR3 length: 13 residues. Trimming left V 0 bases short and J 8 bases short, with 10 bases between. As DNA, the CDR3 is TGTGCCAGCAGCTTAGCTGGGGCCAACGGCTACACCTTC. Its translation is CASSLAGANGYTF.

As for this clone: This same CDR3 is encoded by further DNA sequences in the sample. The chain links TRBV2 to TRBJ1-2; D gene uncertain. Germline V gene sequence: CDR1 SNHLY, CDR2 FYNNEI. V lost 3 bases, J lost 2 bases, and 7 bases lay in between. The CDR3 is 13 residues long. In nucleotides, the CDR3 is TGTGCCAGCAGTGAGGGCAGGAACTATGGCTACACCTTC. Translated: CASSEGRNYGYTF.

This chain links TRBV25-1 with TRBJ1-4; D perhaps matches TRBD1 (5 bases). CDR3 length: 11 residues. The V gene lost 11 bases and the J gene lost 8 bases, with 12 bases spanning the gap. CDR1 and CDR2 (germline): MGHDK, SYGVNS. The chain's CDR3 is CASRVKEKLFF. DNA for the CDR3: TGTGCCTCCAGGGTAAAGGAAAAACTGTTTTTT.

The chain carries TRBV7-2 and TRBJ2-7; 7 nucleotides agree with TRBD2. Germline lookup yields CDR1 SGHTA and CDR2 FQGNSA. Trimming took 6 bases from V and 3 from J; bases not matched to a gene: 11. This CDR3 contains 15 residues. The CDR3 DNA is TGTGCCAGCAGTCCTGAGGCTAGCGGCGTCTACGAGCAGTACTTC. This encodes CASSPEASGVYEQYF.

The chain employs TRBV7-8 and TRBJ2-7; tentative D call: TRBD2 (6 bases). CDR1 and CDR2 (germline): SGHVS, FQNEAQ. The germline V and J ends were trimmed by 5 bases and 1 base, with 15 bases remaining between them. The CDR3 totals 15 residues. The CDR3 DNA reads TGTGCCAGCAGCCGTCGGGGGAGCGGTTCCTACGAGCAGTACTTC. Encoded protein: CASSRRGSGSYEQYF.

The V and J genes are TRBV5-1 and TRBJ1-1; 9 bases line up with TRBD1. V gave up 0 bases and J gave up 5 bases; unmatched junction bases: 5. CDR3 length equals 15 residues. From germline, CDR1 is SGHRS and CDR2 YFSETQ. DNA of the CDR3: TGCGCCAGCAGCTTGGCGGGACAGGGAAAAACTGAAGCTTTCTTT. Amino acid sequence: CASSLAGQGKTEAFF. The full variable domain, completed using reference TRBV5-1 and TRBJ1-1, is KAGVTQTPRYLIKTRGQQVTLSCSPISGHRSVSWYQQTPGQGLQFLFEYFSETQRNKGNFPGRFSGRQFSNSRSEMNVSTLELGDSALYLCASSLAGQGKTEAFFGQGTRLTVV.

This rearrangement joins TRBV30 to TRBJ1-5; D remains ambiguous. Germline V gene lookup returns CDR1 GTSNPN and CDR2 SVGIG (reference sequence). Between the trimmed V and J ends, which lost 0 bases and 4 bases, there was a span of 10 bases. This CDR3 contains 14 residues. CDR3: CAWSVSTDNQPQHF. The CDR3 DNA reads TGTGCCTGGAGTGTTTCTACTGATAATCAGCCCCAGCATTTT.

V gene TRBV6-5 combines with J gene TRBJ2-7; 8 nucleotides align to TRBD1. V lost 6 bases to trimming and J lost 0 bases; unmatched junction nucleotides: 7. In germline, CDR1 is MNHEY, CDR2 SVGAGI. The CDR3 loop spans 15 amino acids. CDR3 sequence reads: CASRSRDRHSYEQYF. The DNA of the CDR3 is TGTGCCAGCAGGTCCAGGGACAGGCACTCCTACGAGCAGTACTTC.

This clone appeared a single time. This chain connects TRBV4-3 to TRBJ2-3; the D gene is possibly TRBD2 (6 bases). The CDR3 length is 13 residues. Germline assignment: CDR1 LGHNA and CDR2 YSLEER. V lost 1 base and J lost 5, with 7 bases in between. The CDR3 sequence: CASSQGEVDTQYF. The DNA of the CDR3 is TGCGCCAGCAGCCAAGGGGAGGTAGATACGCAGTATTTT.

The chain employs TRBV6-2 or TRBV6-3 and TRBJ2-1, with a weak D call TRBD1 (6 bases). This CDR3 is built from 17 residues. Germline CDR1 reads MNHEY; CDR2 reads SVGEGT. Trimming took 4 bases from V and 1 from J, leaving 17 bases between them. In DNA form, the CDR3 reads TGTGCCAGCAGTTTCCTCCCGGGACAAGGGTCCTACAATGAGCAGTTCTTC. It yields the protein CASSFLPGQGSYNEQFF.

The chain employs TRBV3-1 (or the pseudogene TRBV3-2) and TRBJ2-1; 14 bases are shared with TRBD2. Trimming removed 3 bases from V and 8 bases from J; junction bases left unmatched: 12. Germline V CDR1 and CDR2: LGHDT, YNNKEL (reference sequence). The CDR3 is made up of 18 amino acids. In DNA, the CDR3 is TGTGCCAGCAGCCATGTCGGACTAGCGGGAGGCCCAGGCCATGAGCAGTTCTTC. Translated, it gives CASSHVGLAGGPGHEQFF.